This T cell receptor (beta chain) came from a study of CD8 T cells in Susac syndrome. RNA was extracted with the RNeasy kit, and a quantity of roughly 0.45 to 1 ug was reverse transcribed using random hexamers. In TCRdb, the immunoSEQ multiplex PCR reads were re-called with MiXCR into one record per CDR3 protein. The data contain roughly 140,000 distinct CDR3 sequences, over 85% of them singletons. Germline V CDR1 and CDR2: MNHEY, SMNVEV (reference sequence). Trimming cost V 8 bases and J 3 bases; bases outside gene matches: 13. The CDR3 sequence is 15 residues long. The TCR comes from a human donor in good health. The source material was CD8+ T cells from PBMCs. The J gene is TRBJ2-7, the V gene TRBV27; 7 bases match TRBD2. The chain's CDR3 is CASRNRTRNLYEQYF. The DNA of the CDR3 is TGTGCCAGCCGAAACCGGACTAGAAATCTCTACGAGCAGTACTTC.